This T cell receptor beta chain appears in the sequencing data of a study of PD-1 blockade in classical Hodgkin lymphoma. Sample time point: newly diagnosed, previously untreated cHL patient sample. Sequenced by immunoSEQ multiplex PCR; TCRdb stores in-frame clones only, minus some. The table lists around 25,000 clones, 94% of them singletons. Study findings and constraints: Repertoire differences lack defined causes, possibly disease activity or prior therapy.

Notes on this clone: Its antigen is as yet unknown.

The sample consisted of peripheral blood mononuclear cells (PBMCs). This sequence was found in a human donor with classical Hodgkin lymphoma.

The CDR3 is CAWSGDRYYGYTF. The CDR3 DNA reads as TGTGCCTGGAGCGGCGACAGATACTATGGCTACACCTTC. The V call is TRBV30, the J call TRBJ1-2, with D possibly being TRBD1 (5 bases). The CDR3 loop spans 13 amino acids. V was pared by 3 bases and J by 3 bases, with 11 bases between. CDR1 is GTSNPN and CDR2 is SVGIG in the germline V gene (reference sequence).